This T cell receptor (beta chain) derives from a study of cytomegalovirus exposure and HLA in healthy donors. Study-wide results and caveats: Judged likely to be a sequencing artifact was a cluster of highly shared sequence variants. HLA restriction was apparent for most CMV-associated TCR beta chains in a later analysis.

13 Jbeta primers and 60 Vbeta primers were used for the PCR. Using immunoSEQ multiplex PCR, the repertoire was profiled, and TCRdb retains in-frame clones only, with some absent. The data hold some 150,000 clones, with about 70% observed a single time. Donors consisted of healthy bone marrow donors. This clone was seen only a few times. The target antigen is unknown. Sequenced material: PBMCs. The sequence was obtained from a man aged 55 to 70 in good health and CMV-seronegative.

In DNA, the CDR3 is TGTGCCAGCAGCGTAGATATCGGGACAGGCTCCTACGAGCAGTACTTC. Translated, it gives CASSVDIGTGSYEQYF. This rearrangement joins TRBV9 to TRBJ2-7; 8 bases align to TRBD1. The trim removed 0 bases at V and 0 bases at J, leaving 5 bases unmatched. CDR3 length: 16 residues. Germline V gene lookup returns CDR1 SGDLS and CDR2 YYNGEE. Together with reference TRBV9 and TRBJ2-7, the CDR3 gives the full variable domain: DSGVTQTPKHLITATGQRVTLRCSPRSGDLSVYWYQQSLDQGLQFLIQYYNGEERAKGNILERFSAQQFPDLHSELNLSSLELGDSALYFCASSVDIGTGSYEQYFGPGTRLTVT.